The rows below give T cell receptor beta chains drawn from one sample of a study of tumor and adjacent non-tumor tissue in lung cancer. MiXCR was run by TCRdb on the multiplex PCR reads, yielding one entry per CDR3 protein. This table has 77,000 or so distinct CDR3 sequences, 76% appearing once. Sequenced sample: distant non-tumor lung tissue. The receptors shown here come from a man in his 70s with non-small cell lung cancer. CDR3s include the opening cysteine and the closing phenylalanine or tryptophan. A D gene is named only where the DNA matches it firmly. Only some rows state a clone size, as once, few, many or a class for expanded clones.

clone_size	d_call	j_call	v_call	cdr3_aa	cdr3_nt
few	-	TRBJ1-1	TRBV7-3	CASSLWGRATEAFF	TGTGCCAGCAGCTTATGGGGAAGGGCCACTGAAGCTTTCTTT
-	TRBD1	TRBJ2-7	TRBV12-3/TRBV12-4	CASSCRDRSYEQYF	TGTGCCAGCAGTTGCCGGGACAGATCCTACGAGCAGTATTTC
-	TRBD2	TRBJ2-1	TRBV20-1	CSAPRGRAVPIEHSF	TGCAGTGCACCCCGCGGGAGGGCCGTCCCCATTGAGCATTCCTTC
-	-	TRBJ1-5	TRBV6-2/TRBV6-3	CANSQNLGGSQPQHF	TGTGCCAACAGTCAGAACCTGGGGGGCAGTCAGCCCCAGCATTTT
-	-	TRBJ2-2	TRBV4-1	CASSQVSFWAPSVTGELFF	TGCGCCAGCAGCCAAGTTTCATTTTGGGCGCCATCAGTCACCGGGGAACTGTTTTTT
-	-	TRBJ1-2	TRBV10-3	CASSRSPKYGYTF	TGTGCCTCTTCCCGGTCCCCAAAATATGGATACACCTTC
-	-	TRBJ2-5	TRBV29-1	CTAKPYLQTDQETQYF	TGCACCGCCAAGCCCTACCTCCAGACAGACCAAGAGACCCAGTACTTC
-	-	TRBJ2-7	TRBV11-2	CASSLDQRAPYERYF	TGTGCCAGCAGCCTAGATCAGAGGGCCCCCTACGAGCGGTACTTC
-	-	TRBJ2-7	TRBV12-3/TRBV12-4	CTRSLLALGSEQYF	TGTACCCGCAGTCTCCTGGCACTCGGGAGCGAACAGTACTTC
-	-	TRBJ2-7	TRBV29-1	CSVESLHERYF	TGCAGCGTTGAGTCGCTGCACGAGCGGTACTTC
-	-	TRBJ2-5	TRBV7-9	CASSLGTVQENQYF	TGTGCCAGCAGCTTAGGGACAGTCCAAGAGAACCAGTACTTC
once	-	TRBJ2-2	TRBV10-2	CANSNTGELFF	TGCGCCAACAGTAATACCGGGGAGCTGTTTTTT
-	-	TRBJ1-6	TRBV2	CASTLDSVLSPLHF	TGTGCCAGCACCCTTGACTCCGTCCTCTCACCCCTCCACTTT
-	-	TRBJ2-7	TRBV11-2	CDRSLYGPEQYF	TGTGACAGAAGCTTATATGGGCCGGAGCAGTACTTC
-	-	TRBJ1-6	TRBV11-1	CASSSKFVTGSNSPFHF	TGTGCCAGCAGTTCCAAATTCGTGACAGGATCCAATTCACCCTTCCACTTT
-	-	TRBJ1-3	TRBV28	CASGLWETARNTIYF	TGTGCCAGCGGTTTATGGGAGACGGCACGAAACACGATATATTTT
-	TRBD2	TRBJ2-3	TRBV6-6	CTSRRVAGTTDTQYF	TGTACCAGCAGAAGGGTAGCGGGTACCACAGATACGCAGTATTTT
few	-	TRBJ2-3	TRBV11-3	CVSTRREVNTDTQYF	TGTGTCAGCACCCGTCGGGAAGTAAACACAGATACTCAGTATTTT
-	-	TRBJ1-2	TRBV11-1	CASSLYGYDFTF	TGTGCCAGCAGCTTATACGGATATGACTTCACCTTC
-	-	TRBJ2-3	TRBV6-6	CANRLGQPQYF	TGTGCCAACAGGCTAGGACAGCCCCAGTATTTT
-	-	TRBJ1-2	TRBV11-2	CASSATEGNYGYTF	TGTGCCAGCTCGGCGACAGAGGGCAACTATGGCTACACCTTC
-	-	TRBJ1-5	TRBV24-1	CATSDDRTWHQPQHF	TGTGCCACCAGTGATGATAGAACATGGCATCAGCCCCAGCATTTT
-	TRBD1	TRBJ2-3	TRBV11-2	CASSLQGFSDMQYF	TGTGCTAGCAGCTTACAGGGGTTCTCAGATATGCAGTATTTT
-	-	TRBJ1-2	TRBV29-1	CSILKTGSYGYTF	TGCAGCATTCTCAAGACGGGATCCTATGGCTACACCTTC
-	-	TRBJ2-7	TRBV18	CASSPSSTTNYEQYF	TGTGCCAGCTCACCATCCAGTACGACGAACTACGAGCAGTACTTC
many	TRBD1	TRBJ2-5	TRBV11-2	CDSRKGTVGKEKQYF	TGTGACAGCAGAAAGGGGACAGTTGGGAAAGAGAAACAGTACTTC
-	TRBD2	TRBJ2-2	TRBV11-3	CASGRLLARNTGELFF	TGTGCCAGTGGCCGCCTACTAGCGAGGAACACCGGGGAGCTGTTTTTT
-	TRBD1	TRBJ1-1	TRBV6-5	CASSRRQGVNTEAFF	TGTGCGAGCAGTAGAAGACAGGGGGTGAACACTGAAGCTTTCTTT
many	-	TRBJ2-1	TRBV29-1	CSVEYLDNEQFF	TGCAGCGTGGAGTACTTAGACAATGAGCAGTTCTTC
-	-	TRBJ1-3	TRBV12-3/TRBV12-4	CASSRTGKGIGSGNTIYF	TGTGCCAGTAGTCGTACCGGGAAAGGGATCGGCTCTGGAAACACAATATATTTT
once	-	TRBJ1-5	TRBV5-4	CANSVQGRNHPQHF	TGTGCCAACAGCGTGCAGGGCCGCAATCATCCCCAGCATTTT